Listed here are 26 T cell receptor beta chains from one sample, sequenced in a study of blood T cell repertoires in COVID-19. TCRdb's copy holds only in-frame clones and misses some; the assay was immunoSEQ multiplex PCR. The data contain 200,000 to 300,000 clones, 88% of them seen just once; the ten biggest clones take up roughly 1.2%. The sample taken for sequencing was PBMCs or T cells enriched from blood (not recorded which). These receptors were collected from a middle-aged woman with acute COVID-19.

V is TRBV19 and J is TRBJ1-5; TRBD1 matches at 9 bases. There are 16 residues in the CDR3. Germline-derived CDR1 and CDR2 are LNHDA and SQIVND (reference sequence). Losses at the gene ends were 5 bases for V and 6 bases for J; bases not matched to a gene: 11. CDR3 DNA sequence: TGTGCCAGTAGTTCCAAACCGGGACAGGGACCTCAGCCCCAGCATTTT. It specifies CASSSKPGQGPQPQHF.

The chain employs TRBV25-1 and TRBJ2-1; TRBD2 might be the D (6 bases). Germline V gene lookup returns CDR1 MGHDK and CDR2 SYGVNS. Trimming removed 3 bases at V and 3 bases at J, with 12 bases between. The CDR3 is 15 amino acids. CDR3 coding DNA: TGTGCCAGCAGTGAGCATAGCGGAGGCTACAATGAGCAGTTCTTC. It translates to CASSEHSGGYNEQFF.

The V call is TRBV18, the J call TRBJ2-5; 12 bases align to TRBD2. The CDR3 runs to 17 residues. Germline trimming cut 1 base from V and 2 bases from J; bases unmatched to any gene: 5. Germline-derived CDR1 and CDR2 are KGHSH and LQKENI. The CDR3 region has the DNA TGTGCCAGCTCACCACGCGGGACTAGCGGGCCTCAAGAGACCCAGTACTTC. Residues: CASSPRGTSGPQETQYF. Filled out from reference TRBV18 and TRBJ2-5, the complete variable domain reads NAGVMQNPRHLVRRRGQEARLRCSPMKGHSHVYWYRQLPEEGLKFMVYLQKENIIDESGMPKERFSAEFPKEGPSILRIQQVVRGDSAAYFCASSPRGTSGPQETQYFGPGTRLLVL.

The rearrangement links TRBV9 to TRBJ2-1, with TRBD1 matching 10 bases. The junction had 10 bases not matched to a gene; V was cut back by 3 bases and J by 1 base. In germline, CDR1 is SGDLS, CDR2 YYNGEE. This CDR3 is built from 18 residues. The CDR3 sequence: CASSGHRDRGVSYNEQFF. The CDR3 bases are TGTGCCAGCAGCGGACACCGGGACAGGGGTGTTTCCTACAATGAGCAGTTCTTC.

The chain couples TRBV19 to TRBJ1-4, with 8 bases identical to TRBD1. Germline V lookup: CDR1 LNHDA, CDR2 SQIVND (reference sequence). The CDR3 covers 15 residues. The ends lost 3 bases at V and 10 bases at J; junction bases unmatched: 10. In nucleotides, the CDR3 is TGTGCCAGTAGTATTGTCCAGGGGGCGCGGGGAAAACTGTTTTTT. Translating gives CASSIVQGARGKLFF. The variable domain in full, completed from reference TRBV19 and TRBJ1-4, reads DGGITQSPKYLFRKEGQNVTLSCEQNLNHDAMYWYRQDPGQGLRLIYYSQIVNDFQKGDIAEGYSVSREKKESFPLTVTSAQKNPTAFYLCASSIVQGARGKLFFGSGTQLSVL.

This chain uses TRBV7-6 with TRBJ2-5; TRBD2 might be the D (5 bases). Germline V lookup: CDR1 SGHVS, CDR2 FNYEAQ. This CDR3 comprises 15 residues. Trimming removed 0 bases from V and 0 bases from J, with 8 bases in between. CDR3 sequence (DNA): TGTGCCAGCAGCTTAGCGGTCGGGAACCAAGAGACCCAGTACTTC. Translation gives CASSLAVGNQETQYF.

This clone was seen a single time. This sequence joins TRBV9 and TRBJ2-2, with a tentative D call TRBD1 (6 bases). The V end was cut by 0 bases, the J end by 7 bases, with 13 bases between. This CDR3 has 15 amino acids. CDR1 and CDR2 (germline): SGDLS, YYNGEE. CDR3 amino acids: CASSVGLRGGGELFF. In DNA, the CDR3 is TGTGCCAGCAGCGTAGGACTCAGGGGTGGCGGGGAGCTGTTTTTT.

This clone was seen a handful of times. The chain has TRBV7-9 and TRBJ1-1, with TRBD1 identical over 8 bases. The CDR3 totals 14 residues. Germline CDR1 reads SEHNR; CDR2 reads FQNEAQ (reference sequence). V was clipped by 1 base and J by 7 bases; unmatched bases: 5. For the CDR3, the DNA is TGTGCCAGCAGCTTAGGTGGGGGGACAGGTGAAGCTTTCTTT. Protein sequence: CASSLGGGTGEAFF.

This sequence joins TRBV7-8 and TRBJ2-7; possibly TRBD1 for D (7 bases). Germline loops: CDR1 SGHVS, CDR2 FQNEAQ. V was cut by 5 bases and J by 0 bases, with 11 bases left in between. This CDR3 region has 14 residues. The CDR3 reads CASSGGTVSYEQYV. For the CDR3, the DNA is TGTGCCAGCAGCGGAGGGACAGTCTCCTACGAGCAGTACGTC.

The chain combines TRBV18 with TRBJ1-4; 9 bases line up with TRBD1. With V trimmed by 4 bases and J by 5 bases, 5 bases remained unmatched. Germline CDR1 KGHSH, CDR2 LQKENI. The CDR3 is 15 residues long. This chain's CDR3 is CASSRLQGANEKLFF. The CDR3 DNA reads as TGTGCCAGCTCACGACTACAGGGGGCCAATGAAAAACTGTTTTTT.

The rearrangement links TRBV27 to TRBJ2-1; D is unresolved. CDR3 size: 12 residues. Germline V CDR1 and CDR2: MNHEY, SMNVEV (reference sequence). Trimming removed 6 bases at V and 8 bases at J, with 11 bases between. CDR3 nucleotides: TGTGCCAGCAGCCGGTTGTTCGATGAGCAGTTCTTC. Its protein is CASSRLFDEQFF.

J is TRBJ2-7 and V is TRBV9, with a possible D match to TRBD1 (5 bases). CDR1 is SGDLS and CDR2 is YYNGEE in the germline V gene. This CDR3 region has 15 residues. V was cut by 0 bases and J by 1 base, with 11 bases left in between. The CDR3 protein is CASSVVAGWSYEQYF. In nucleotides, the CDR3 is TGTGCCAGCAGCGTAGTGGCAGGGTGGTCCTACGAGCAGTACTTC.

The chain couples TRBV24-1 to TRBJ2-1; 10 bases align to TRBD2. V was clipped by 7 bases and J by 5 bases; unmatched bases: 4. Germline CDR1 reads KGHDR; CDR2 reads SFDVKD. The CDR3 is 14 residues long. The CDR3 here is CATSLAGEDNEQFF. Written as DNA, the CDR3 is TGTGCCACCAGCCTAGCGGGGGAGGACAATGAGCAGTTCTTC.

V usage is TRBV21-1 and J usage is TRBJ1-5; no DNA check was done on the table's D call, TRBD1. TRBV21-1 is a pseudogene locus. The CDR3 is made up of 17 amino acids. The CDR3 here is CASSKVRDRGANQPQHF. The CDR3 DNA is TGTGCCAGCAGCAAAGTAAGGGACAGGGGGGCCAATCAGCCCCAGCATTTT.

The chain has TRBV7-2 and TRBJ2-1; a weak D match, TRBD1 (6 bases). Trimming cost V 3 bases and J 0 bases, with 9 bases left between them. The CDR3 has 15 amino acids. The germline gives CDR1 SGHTA, CDR2 FQGNSA. The DNA of the CDR3 is TGTGCCAGCAGCTTGGACAGTCGCTCCTACAATGAGCAGTTCTTC. It is translated as CASSLDSRSYNEQFF.

The chain is built from TRBV9 and TRBJ1-1, with D unresolved. The V end lost 0 bases, the J end lost 5 bases, and 14 bases lay between the germline ends. CDR1 is SGDLS, CDR2 YYNGEE, per germline. The CDR3 covers 15 residues. CDR3 DNA sequence: TGTGCCAGCAGCGTAGGCGGGGAGCCGCGAACTGAAGCTTTCTTT. Translation gives CASSVGGEPRTEAFF.

The chain is built from TRBV5-1 and TRBJ2-3; D unresolved. This CDR3 spans 14 amino acids. V lost 6 bases, J lost 1 base, and 12 bases lay in between. Germline loops: CDR1 SGHRS, CDR2 YFSETQ. This CDR3 is CASNPTQGTDTQYF. CDR3 in DNA: TGCGCCAGCAACCCCACCCAGGGCACAGATACGCAGTATTTT.

The CDR3 sequence is CASSLGPTAREQYF. For the CDR3, the DNA is TGTGCCAGCAGCTTGGGCCCGACTGCTCGGGAGCAGTACTTC. The chain links TRBV5-4 to TRBJ2-7; D is ambiguous. Trimming took 0 bases from V and 7 from J, leaving 14 bases between them. The CDR3 loop spans 14 amino acids. Germline CDR1 reads SGHNT; CDR2 reads YYREEE (reference sequence). Drawing the rest from reference TRBV5-4 and TRBJ2-7, the complete variable domain is ETGVTQSPTHLIKTRGQQVTLRCSSQSGHNTVSWYQQALGQGPQFIFQYYREEENGRGNFPPRFSGLQFPNYSSELNVNALELDDSALYLCASSLGPTAREQYFGPGTRLTVT.

The CDR3 DNA follows: TGTGCCAGCAGTGACACGTACAAGGCGGGAAGCACAGATACGCAGTATTTT. It translates to CASSDTYKAGSTDTQYF. V gene TRBV6-4 combines with J gene TRBJ2-3, with D tentatively TRBD2 (6 bases). Trimming took 2 bases from V and 0 from J, leaving 15 bases between them. Germline loops: CDR1 MRHNA, CDR2 SNTAGT. The CDR3 length is 17 residues.

V and J are TRBV7-6 and TRBJ2-5; 8 bases map to TRBD2. This CDR3 has 15 residues. Trimming removed 5 bases from V and 4 bases from J; junction bases left unmatched: 9. Germline loops: CDR1 SGHVS, CDR2 FNYEAQ. The CDR3 DNA sequence: TGTGCCAGCAGCCCAACCAGCGGGAGTGGAGAGACCCAGTACTTC. This encodes CASSPTSGSGETQYF.

V gene TRBV6-5 combines with J gene TRBJ2-7; D perhaps matches TRBD2 (6 bases). The CDR3 length is 14 residues. Germline V lookup: CDR1 MNHEY, CDR2 SVGAGI. This CDR3 reads CASSYSEGGAEQYV. For the CDR3, the DNA is TGTGCCAGCAGCTACTCTGAGGGAGGTGCCGAGCAGTACGTC.

The V and J genes are TRBV19 and TRBJ1-2; the match to TRBD1 covers 7 bases. Germline trimming cut 7 bases from V and 3 bases from J; bases unmatched to any gene: 8. Per germline, CDR1 LNHDA and CDR2 SQIVND (reference sequence). This CDR3 is 14 amino acids long. CDR3 coding DNA: TGTGCCAGTACCGAACGGACAGGCCACTATGGCTACACCTTC. Translating it yields CASTERTGHYGYTF.

The chain joins TRBV7-2 to TRBJ1-5, with D perhaps matching TRBD1 (5 bases). This CDR3 comprises 14 residues. Germline V gene lookup returns CDR1 SGHTA and CDR2 FQGNSA. V gave up 2 bases and J gave up 7 bases, with 12 bases separating them. CDR3 protein: CASSLSRRGQPQHF. The CDR3 DNA reads TGTGCCAGCAGCTTATCGCGGAGGGGCCAGCCCCAGCATTTT.

This clone turned up a few times. The V call is TRBV3-1 (or the pseudogene TRBV3-2), the J call TRBJ2-1, with 8 positions matching TRBD2. Germline lookup yields CDR1 LGHDT and CDR2 YNNKEL (reference sequence). V was clipped by 2 bases and J by 0 bases; unmatched bases: 15. The CDR3 has 20 amino acids. The CDR3 is CASSQMLGGRTSSSYNEQFF. The CDR3 DNA sequence: TGTGCCAGCAGCCAAATGTTGGGCGGGAGGACGTCAAGCTCCTACAATGAGCAGTTCTTC.

The genes are TRBV7-8 and TRBJ1-2; 9 positions match TRBD1. The CDR3 is 16 amino acids. Losses at the gene ends were 0 bases for V and 6 bases for J; bases not matched to a gene: 8. Germline CDR1 and CDR2: SGHVS and FQNEAQ. In nucleotides, the CDR3 is TGTGCCAGCAGCTTAGCCGGGACAGGGCAGAGTCATGGCTACACCTTC. As protein: CASSLAGTGQSHGYTF.

This chain's CDR3 is CASSFQGGGYTF. CDR3 nucleotides: TGCGCCAGCAGCTTTCAGGGGGGTGGCTACACCTTC. The gene calls are TRBV5-1 and TRBJ1-2; 7 nucleotides align to TRBD1. This CDR3 is 12 amino acids long. Germline-derived CDR1 and CDR2 are SGHRS and YFSETQ. V dropped 2 bases and J dropped 7; count of bases not matched to a gene: 2.